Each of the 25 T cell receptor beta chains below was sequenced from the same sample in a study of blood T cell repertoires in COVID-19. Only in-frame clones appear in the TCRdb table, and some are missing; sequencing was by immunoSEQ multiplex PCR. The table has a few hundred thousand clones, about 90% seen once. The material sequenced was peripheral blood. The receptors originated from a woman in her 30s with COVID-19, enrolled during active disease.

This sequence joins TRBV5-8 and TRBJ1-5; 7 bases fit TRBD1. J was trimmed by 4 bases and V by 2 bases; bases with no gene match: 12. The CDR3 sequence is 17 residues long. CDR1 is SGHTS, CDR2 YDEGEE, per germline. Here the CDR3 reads CASSFEGGASSNQPQHF. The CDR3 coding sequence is TGTGCCAGCAGCTTCGAAGGGGGCGCATCTTCTAATCAGCCCCAGCATTTT.

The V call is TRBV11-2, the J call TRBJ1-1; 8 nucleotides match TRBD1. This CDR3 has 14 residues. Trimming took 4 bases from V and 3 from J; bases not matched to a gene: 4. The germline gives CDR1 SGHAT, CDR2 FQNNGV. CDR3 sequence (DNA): TGTGCCAGCAGCTCAACAGGGGGATACACTGAAGCTTTCTTT. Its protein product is CASSSTGGYTEAFF.

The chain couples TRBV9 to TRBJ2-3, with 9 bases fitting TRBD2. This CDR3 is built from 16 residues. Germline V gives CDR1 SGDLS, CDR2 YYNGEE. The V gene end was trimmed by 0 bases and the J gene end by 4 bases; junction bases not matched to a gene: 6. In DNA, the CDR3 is TGTGCCAGCAGCGTAGGTGGTAGCGGGAGCGCAGATACGCAGTATTTT. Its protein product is CASSVGGSGSADTQYF.

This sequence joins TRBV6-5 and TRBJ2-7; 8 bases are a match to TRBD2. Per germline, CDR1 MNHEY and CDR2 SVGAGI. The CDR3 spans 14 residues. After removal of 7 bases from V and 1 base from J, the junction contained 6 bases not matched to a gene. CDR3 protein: CASKKLAESYEQYF. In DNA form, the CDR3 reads TGTGCCAGCAAGAAACTAGCGGAATCCTACGAGCAGTACTTC.

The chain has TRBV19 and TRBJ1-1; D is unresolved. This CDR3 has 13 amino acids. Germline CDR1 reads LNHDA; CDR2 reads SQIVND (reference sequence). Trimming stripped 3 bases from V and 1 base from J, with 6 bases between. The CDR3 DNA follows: TGTGCCAGTAGTATTACAGAGAACACTGAAGCTTTCTTT. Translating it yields CASSITENTEAFF. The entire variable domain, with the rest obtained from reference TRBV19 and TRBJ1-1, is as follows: DGGITQSPKYLFRKEGQNVTLSCEQNLNHDAMYWYRQDPGQGLRLIYYSQIVNDFQKGDIAEGYSVSREKKESFPLTVTSAQKNPTAFYLCASSITENTEAFFGQGTRLTVV.

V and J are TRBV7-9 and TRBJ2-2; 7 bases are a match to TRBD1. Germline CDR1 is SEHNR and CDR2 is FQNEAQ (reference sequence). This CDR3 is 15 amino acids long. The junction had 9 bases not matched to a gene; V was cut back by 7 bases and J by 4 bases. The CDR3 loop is CASTPRGMVTGELFF. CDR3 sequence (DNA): TGTGCCAGCACCCCCAGGGGGATGGTCACCGGGGAGCTGTTTTTT.

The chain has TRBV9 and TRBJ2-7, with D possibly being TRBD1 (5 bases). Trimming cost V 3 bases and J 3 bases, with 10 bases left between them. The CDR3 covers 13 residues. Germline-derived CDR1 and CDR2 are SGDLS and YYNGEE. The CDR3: CASSEFTGYEQYF. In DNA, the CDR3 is TGTGCCAGCAGCGAATTTACAGGCTACGAGCAGTACTTC.

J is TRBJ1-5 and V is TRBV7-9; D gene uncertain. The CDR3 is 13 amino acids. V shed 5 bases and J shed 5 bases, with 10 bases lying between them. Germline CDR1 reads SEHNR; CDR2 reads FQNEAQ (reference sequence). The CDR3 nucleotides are TGTGCCAGCAGCCGTACATCCGATCAGCCCCAGCATTTT. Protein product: CASSRTSDQPQHF.

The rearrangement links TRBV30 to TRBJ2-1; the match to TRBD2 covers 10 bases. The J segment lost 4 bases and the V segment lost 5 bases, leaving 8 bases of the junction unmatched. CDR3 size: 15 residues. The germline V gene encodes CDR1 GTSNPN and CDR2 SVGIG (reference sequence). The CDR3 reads CAWSSGTSAYNEQFF. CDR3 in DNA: TGTGCCTGGTCATCCGGGACTAGCGCTTACAATGAGCAGTTCTTC.

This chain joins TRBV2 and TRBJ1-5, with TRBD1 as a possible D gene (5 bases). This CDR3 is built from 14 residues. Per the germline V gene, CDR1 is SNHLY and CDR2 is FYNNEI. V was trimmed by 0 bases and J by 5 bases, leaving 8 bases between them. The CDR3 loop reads CASSEAAGYQPQHF. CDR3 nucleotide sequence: TGTGCCAGCAGTGAAGCGGCAGGGTATCAGCCCCAGCATTTT.

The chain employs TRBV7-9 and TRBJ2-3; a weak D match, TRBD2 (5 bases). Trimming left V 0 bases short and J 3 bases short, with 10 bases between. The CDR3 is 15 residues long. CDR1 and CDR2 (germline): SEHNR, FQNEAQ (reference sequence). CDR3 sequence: CASSLARGKTDTQYF. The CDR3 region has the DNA TGTGCCAGCAGCTTAGCACGGGGAAAAACAGATACGCAGTATTTT.

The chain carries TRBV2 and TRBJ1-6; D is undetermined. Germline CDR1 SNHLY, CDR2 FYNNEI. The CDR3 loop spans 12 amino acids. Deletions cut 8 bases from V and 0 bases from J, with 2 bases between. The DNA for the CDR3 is TGTGCCAGCCGCTCCTATAATTCACCCCTCCACTTT. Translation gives CASRSYNSPLHF.

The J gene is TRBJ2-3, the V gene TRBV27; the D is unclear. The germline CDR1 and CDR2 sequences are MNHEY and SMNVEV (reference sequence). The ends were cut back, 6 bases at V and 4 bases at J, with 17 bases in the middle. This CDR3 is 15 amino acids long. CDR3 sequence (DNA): TGTGCCAGCAGATATCGGTACCCTGCCGCAGATACGCAGTATTTT. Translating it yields CASRYRYPAADTQYF.

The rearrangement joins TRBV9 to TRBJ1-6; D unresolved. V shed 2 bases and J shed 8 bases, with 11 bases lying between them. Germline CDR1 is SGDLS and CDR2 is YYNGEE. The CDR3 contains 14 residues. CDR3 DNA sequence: TGTGCCAGCAGCGTCAACAGTGGCTATTCACCCCTCCACTTT. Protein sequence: CASSVNSGYSPLHF.

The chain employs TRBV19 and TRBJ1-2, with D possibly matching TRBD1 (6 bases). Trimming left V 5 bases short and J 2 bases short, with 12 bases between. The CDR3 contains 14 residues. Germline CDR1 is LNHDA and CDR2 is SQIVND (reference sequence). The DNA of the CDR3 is TGTGCCAGTAGTTATCCCCAGGGGAACTATGGCTACACCTTC. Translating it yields CASSYPQGNYGYTF. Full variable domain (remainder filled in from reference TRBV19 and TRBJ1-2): DGGITQSPKYLFRKEGQNVTLSCEQNLNHDAMYWYRQDPGQGLRLIYYSQIVNDFQKGDIAEGYSVSREKKESFPLTVTSAQKNPTAFYLCASSYPQGNYGYTFGSGTRLTVV.

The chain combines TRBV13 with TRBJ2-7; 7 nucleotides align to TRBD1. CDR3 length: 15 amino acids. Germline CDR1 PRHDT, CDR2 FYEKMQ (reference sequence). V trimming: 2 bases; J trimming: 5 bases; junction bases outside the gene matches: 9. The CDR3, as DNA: TGTGCCAGCAGCTTATGGGGGACAGCTAGACACGAGCAGTACTTC. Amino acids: CASSLWGTARHEQYF.

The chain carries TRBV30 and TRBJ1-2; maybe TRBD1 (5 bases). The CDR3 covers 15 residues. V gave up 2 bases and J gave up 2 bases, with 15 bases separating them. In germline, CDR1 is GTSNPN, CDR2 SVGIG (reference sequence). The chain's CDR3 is CAWSTHRRANYGYTF. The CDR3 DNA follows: TGTGCCTGGAGTACCCACCGCAGGGCAAACTATGGCTACACCTTC.

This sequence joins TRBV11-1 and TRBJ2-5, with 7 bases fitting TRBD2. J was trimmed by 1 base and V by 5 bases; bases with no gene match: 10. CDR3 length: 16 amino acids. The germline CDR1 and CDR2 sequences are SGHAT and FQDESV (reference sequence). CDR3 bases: TGTGCCAGCAGCGGCCCGGGCGGGAGACTCCAAGAGACCCAGTACTTC. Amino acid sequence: CASSGPGGRLQETQYF.

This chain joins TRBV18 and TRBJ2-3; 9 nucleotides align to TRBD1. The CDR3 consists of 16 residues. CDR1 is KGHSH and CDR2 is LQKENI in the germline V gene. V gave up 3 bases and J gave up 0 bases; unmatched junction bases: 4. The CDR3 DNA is TGTGCCAGCTCACCTTCCGGGACAGGGAGCACAGATACGCAGTATTTT. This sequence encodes CASSPSGTGSTDTQYF.

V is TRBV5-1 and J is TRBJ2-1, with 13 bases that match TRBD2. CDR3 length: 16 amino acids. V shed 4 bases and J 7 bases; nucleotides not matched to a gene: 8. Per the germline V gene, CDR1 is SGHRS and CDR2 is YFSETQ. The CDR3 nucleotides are TGCGCCAGCAGCCCTAGGACTAGCGGGAGTTGGAATGAGCAGTTCTTC. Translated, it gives CASSPRTSGSWNEQFF.

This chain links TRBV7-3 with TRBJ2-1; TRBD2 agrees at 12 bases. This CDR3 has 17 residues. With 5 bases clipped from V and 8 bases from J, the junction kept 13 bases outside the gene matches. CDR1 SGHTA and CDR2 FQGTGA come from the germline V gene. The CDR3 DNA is TGTGCCAGCAGCGCTGAACCGGGACTAGCGGGTATGCATGAGCAGTTCTTC. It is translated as CASSAEPGLAGMHEQFF. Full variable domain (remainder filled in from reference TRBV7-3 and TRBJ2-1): GAGVSQTPSNKVTEKGKYVELRCDPISGHTALYWYRQSLGQGPEFLIYFQGTGAADDSGLPNDRFFAVRPEGSVSTLKIQRTERGDSAVYLCASSAEPGLAGMHEQFFGPGTRLTVL.

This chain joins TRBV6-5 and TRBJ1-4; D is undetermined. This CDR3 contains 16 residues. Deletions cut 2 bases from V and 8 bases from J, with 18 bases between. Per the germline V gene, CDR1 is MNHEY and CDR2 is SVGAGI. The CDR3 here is CASSYGLGRGGEKLFF. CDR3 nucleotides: TGTGCCAGCAGTTACGGCCTAGGACGGGGAGGGGAAAAACTGTTTTTT.

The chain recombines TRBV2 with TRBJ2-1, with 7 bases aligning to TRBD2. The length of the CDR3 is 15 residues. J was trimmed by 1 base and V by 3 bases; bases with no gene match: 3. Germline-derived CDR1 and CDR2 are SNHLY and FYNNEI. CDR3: CASSEERGSYNEQFF. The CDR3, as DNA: TGTGCCAGCAGTGAGGAGCGGGGATCCTACAATGAGCAGTTCTTC.

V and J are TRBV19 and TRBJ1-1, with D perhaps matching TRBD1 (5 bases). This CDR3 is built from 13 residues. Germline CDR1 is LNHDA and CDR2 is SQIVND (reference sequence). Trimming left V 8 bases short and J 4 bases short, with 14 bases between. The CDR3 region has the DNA TGTGCCAGTGGGCCTGGCGGGGCCACTGAAGCTTTCTTT. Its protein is CASGPGGATEAFF.

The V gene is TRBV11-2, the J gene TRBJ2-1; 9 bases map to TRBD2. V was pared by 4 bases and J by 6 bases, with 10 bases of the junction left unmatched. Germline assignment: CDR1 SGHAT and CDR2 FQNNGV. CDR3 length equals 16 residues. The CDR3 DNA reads TGTGCCAGCAGCTACCCGGGACTAGCAGATATCAATGAGCAGTTCTTC. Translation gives CASSYPGLADINEQFF.